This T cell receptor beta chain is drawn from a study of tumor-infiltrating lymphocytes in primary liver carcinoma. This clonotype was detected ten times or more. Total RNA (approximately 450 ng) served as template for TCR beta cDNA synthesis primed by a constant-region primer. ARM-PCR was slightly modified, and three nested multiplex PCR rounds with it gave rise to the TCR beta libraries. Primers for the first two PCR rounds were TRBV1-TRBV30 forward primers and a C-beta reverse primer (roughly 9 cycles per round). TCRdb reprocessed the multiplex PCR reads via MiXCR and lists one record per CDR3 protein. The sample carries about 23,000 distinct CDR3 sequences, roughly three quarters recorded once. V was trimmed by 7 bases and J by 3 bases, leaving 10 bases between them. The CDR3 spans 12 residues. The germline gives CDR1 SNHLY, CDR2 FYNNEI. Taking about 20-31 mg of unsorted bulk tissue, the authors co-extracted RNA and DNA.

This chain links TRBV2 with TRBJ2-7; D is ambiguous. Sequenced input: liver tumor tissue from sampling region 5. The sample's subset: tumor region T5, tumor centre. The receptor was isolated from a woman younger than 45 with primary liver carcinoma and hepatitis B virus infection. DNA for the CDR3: TGTGCCAGCACCCCGGACGGCTACGAGCAGTACTTC. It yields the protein CASTPDGYEQYF. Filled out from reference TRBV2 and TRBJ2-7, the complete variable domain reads EPEVTQTPSHQVTQMGQEVILRCVPISNHLYFYWYRQILGQKVEFLVSFYNNEISEKSEIFDDQFSVERPDGSNFTLKIRSTKLEDSAMYFCASTPDGYEQYFGPGTRLTVT.